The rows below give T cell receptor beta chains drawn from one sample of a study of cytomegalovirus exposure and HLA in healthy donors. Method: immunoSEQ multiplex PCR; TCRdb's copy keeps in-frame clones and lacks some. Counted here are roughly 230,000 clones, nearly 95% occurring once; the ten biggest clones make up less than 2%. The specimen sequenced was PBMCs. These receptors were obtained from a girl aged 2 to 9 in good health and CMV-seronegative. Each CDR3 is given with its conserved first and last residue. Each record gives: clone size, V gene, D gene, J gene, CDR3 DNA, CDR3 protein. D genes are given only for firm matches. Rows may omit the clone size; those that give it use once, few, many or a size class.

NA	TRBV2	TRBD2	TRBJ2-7	TGTGCCAGCAGCGGGACTAGCGGGGGCTCCTACGAGCAGTACTTC	CASSGTSGGSYEQYF
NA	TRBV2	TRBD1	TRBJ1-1	TGTGCCAGCAGATCAGGGGGCGGGAACACTGAAGCTTTCTTT	CASRSGGGNTEAFF
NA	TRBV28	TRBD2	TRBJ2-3	TGTGCCAGCAGTGGACTTTGGCGGGGGACCTCCACAGATACGCAGTATTTT	CASSGLWRGTSTDTQYF
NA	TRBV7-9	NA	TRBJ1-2	TGTTCCAGCAGCTCAGCTAACTATGGCTACACCTTC	CSSSSANYGYTF
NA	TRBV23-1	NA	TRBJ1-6	TGCGCCAGCAGTCACTGGGGTCGGGACATCGGGGCTACTAGGAATTCACCCCTCCACTTT	CASSHWGRDIGATRNSPLHF
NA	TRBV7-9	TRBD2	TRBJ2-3	TGTGCCAGCAGCGATGACCGTAGCGGGGTTAGCACAGATACGCAGTATTTT	CASSDDRSGVSTDTQYF
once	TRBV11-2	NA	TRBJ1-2	TGTGCCAGCAGCTTGGGCATGAGACCGGGATCGGGTGGCTACACCTTC	CASSLGMRPGSGGYTF
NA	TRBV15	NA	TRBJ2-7	TGTGCCACCGAAGACAGGACAGAAAGCTCCTACGAGCAGTACTTC	CATEDRTESSYEQYF
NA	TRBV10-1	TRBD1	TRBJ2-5	TGCGCCAGCAGTCGGGGACAGGGAGGGGAGACCCAGTACTTC	CASSRGQGGETQYF
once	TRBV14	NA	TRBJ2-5	TGTGCCAGCAGCCAAGATATGCGGCCACAAGAGACCCAGTACTTC	CASSQDMRPQETQYF
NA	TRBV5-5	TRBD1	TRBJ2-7	TGTGCCAGCAGCTGGGGGGGACAGGGGACCTACGAGCAGTACTTC	CASSWGGQGTYEQYF
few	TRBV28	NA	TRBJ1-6	TGTGCCAGCATAAGAACATTCGGGTCACCCCTCCACTTT	CASIRTFGSPLHF
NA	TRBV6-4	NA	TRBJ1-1	TGTGCCAGCAGTGACACATCCCCAGGTAAAATGAACACTGAAGCTTTCTTT	CASSDTSPGKMNTEAFF
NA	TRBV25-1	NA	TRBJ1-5	TGTGCCAGCAGTGAATACGGGGGGGAGCCCCAGCATTTT	CASSEYGGEPQHF
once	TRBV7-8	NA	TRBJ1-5	TGTGCCAGCAGCCCGAGTCATAGCAATCAGCCCCAGCATTTT	CASSPSHSNQPQHF
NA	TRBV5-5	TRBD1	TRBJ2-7	TGTGCCAGCAGTCACCCTACCGGGACAGGGGGACACGAGCAGTACTTC	CASSHPTGTGGHEQYF
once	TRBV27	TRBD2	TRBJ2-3	TGTGCCAGCAGTTCCCAACCAGGACTAGCGGGGGGGCTCGGCACAGATACGCAGTATTTT	CASSSQPGLAGGLGTDTQYF
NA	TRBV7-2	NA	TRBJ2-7	TGTGCCAGCAGCTTGTTAGCGGAGATCTACGAGCAGTACTTC	CASSLLAEIYEQYF
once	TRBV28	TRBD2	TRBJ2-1	TGTGCCAGCAGGGCTAGCGGGTTTTCCAATGAGCAGTTCTTC	CASRASGFSNEQFF
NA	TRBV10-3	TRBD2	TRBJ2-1	TGTGCCATCAGTGGTTCTTCGGGGGGACCCATACTGGATGAGCAGTTCTTC	CAISGSSGGPILDEQFF
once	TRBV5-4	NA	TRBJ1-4	TGTGCCAGCAGACCTCGGGGGGTGGAAAAACTGTTTTTT	CASRPRGVEKLFF
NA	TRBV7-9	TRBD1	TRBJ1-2	TGTTCCAGCAGCTTAGTACACAGGGGGTCTGGCTACACCTTC	CSSSLVHRGSGYTF
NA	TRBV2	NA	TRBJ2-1	TGTGCCAGCAGGGAACTAGTCAGCTCCTACAATGAGCAGTTCTTC	CASRELVSSYNEQFF